One sample yielded the 32 T cell receptor beta chains listed below, sequenced in a study of T cell responses to AZD1222 COVID-19 vaccine. Libraries were prepared by immunoSEQ multiplex PCR; TCRdb keeps only in-frame clonotypes and omits some of them. The top ten clones hold approximately 7% of a sample with tens of thousands of clones, roughly nine tenths of them seen once. Sequenced here: peripheral blood, sampled on day 0 of AZD1222 vaccination. These receptor sequences come from an adult in good health.

The chain uses TRBV4-1 and TRBJ2-7, with D maybe TRBD1 (6 bases). CDR1 MGHRA and CDR2 YSYEKL come from the germline V gene. The CDR3 is 14 amino acids. V lost 1 base and J lost 6, with 13 bases in between. CDR3 nucleotide sequence: TGCGCCAGCAGCCAAGGACAGGCGTCAGGCGAGCAGTACTTC. Amino acid sequence: CASSQGQASGEQYF.

The sample holds one count of this clone. V gene TRBV7-2 combines with J gene TRBJ2-7; TRBD1 matches at 11 bases. Germline CDR1 reads SGHTA; CDR2 reads FQGNSA. The CDR3 loop spans 15 amino acids. Unmatched junction bases numbered 6, after V lost 2 bases and J lost 6 bases. CDR3 sequence (DNA): TGTGCCAGCAGCTTATCCGGGACAGGGGGGTTCGAGCAGTACTTC. Its translation: CASSLSGTGGFEQYF.

This clone came up a few times. The J gene is TRBJ2-7, the V gene TRBV6-4, with 10 bases lining up with TRBD1. Germline trimming cut 6 bases from V and 0 bases from J; bases unmatched to any gene: 8. This CDR3 is 16 amino acids long. Germline lookup yields CDR1 MRHNA and CDR2 SNTAGT. CDR3 DNA sequence: TGTGCCAGCAGCATCACGGGGGACAGGGGCTCCTACGAGCAGTACTTC. The encoded protein is CASSITGDRGSYEQYF.

This chain links TRBV11-2 with TRBJ2-5; no clear D gene. Trimming removed 2 bases from V and 5 bases from J, with 3 bases in between. Germline V gene sequence: CDR1 SGHAT, CDR2 FQNNGV. This CDR3 spans 11 amino acids. The DNA for the CDR3 is TGTGCCAGCAGCTTAACGGAGACCCAGTACTTC. Its protein is CASSLTETQYF.

This chain links TRBV6-1 with TRBJ1-3; D unclear. The CDR3 covers 15 residues. Germline CDR1 reads MNHNS; CDR2 reads SASEGT. V was trimmed by 2 bases and J by 4 bases, leaving 12 bases between them. The CDR3, as DNA: TGTGCCAGCAGTGAAAGTATCAGGATGGGAAACACCATATATTTT. Protein: CASSESIRMGNTIYF.

This chain uses TRBV27 with TRBJ1-5; D may be TRBD1 (5 bases). This CDR3 has 16 residues. Germline V gives CDR1 MNHEY, CDR2 SMNVEV (reference sequence). V lost 0 bases to trimming and J lost 2 bases, with 11 bases between them. The CDR3 is CASSLSSQGGNQPQHF. The CDR3 nucleotides read TGTGCCAGCAGTTTATCGTCTCAAGGGGGCAATCAGCCCCAGCATTTT.

The chain links TRBV28 to TRBJ2-1; D uncertain. Trimming shortened V by 5 bases and J by 3 bases, and 14 bases separated the two germline ends. The CDR3 sequence is 15 residues long. Germline assignment: CDR1 MDHEN and CDR2 SYDVKM. CDR3 region: CASSPPAGFYNEQFF. The CDR3 nucleotides are TGTGCCAGCAGTCCCCCGGCTGGGTTCTACAATGAGCAGTTCTTC.

This chain connects TRBV28 to TRBJ1-5, with TRBD1 as a possible D gene (5 bases). Trimming shortened V by 5 bases and J by 5 bases, and 16 bases separated the two germline ends. The CDR3 loop spans 15 amino acids. CDR1 MDHEN and CDR2 SYDVKM come from the germline V gene. CDR3 protein: CASSKGRVSYQPQHF. CDR3 coding DNA: TGTGCCAGCAGTAAGGGCAGGGTAAGCTATCAGCCCCAGCATTTT.

The CDR3 region is CASSLLDQGYTEAFF. CDR3 DNA sequence: TGTGCCAGCTCACTACTCGATCAGGGATACACTGAAGCTTTCTTT. The rearrangement uses TRBV18 and TRBJ1-1; possibly TRBD1 for D (5 bases). The CDR3 consists of 15 residues. Germline lookup yields CDR1 KGHSH and CDR2 LQKENI. The V and J ends lost 4 bases and 3 bases respectively, with 15 bases between them. Full variable domain (rest looked up from reference TRBV18 and TRBJ1-1): NAGVMQNPRHLVRRRGQEARLRCSPMKGHSHVYWYRQLPEEGLKFMVYLQKENIIDESGMPKERFSAEFPKEGPSILRIQQVVRGDSAAYFCASSLLDQGYTEAFFGQGTRLTVV.

The chain employs TRBV24-1 and TRBJ2-2; tentatively, D is TRBD1 or TRBD2 (6 bases each). This CDR3 region has 13 residues. Deletions cut 5 bases from V and 5 bases from J, with 8 bases between. CDR1 is KGHDR and CDR2 is SFDVKD in the germline V gene. The DNA for the CDR3 is TGTGCCACCAGTGGGAGGGGGACCGGGGAGCTGTTTTTT. Its translation: CATSGRGTGELFF.

V and J are TRBV3-1 (or the pseudogene TRBV3-2) and TRBJ1-2; no definite D call. Germline V gene data show CDR1 as LGHDT and CDR2 as YNNKEL (reference sequence). CDR3 size: 14 residues. Trimming removed 2 bases from V and 3 bases from J, with 10 bases in between. DNA of the CDR3: TGTGCCAGCAGCCAAATTAACAGATACTATGGCTACACCTTC. Amino acids: CASSQINRYYGYTF.

About this clone itself: This sample also contains other DNA sequences that code for the same CDR3. The V gene is TRBV9, the J gene TRBJ1-1; TRBD1 might be the D (6 bases). The CDR3 covers 14 residues. CDR1 SGDLS and CDR2 YYNGEE come from the germline V gene. V was clipped by 0 bases and J by 0 bases, with 6 bases between them. The CDR3 sequence: CASSVGTVNTEAFF. The CDR3 DNA is TGTGCCAGCAGCGTAGGGACAGTGAACACTGAAGCTTTCTTT.

This chain joins TRBV27 and TRBJ2-1, with 12 nucleotides matching TRBD1. V shed 6 bases and J 6 bases; nucleotides not matched to a gene: 9. The CDR3 runs 16 residues. Looked up from germline, CDR1 is MNHEY and CDR2 is SMNVEV (reference sequence). The CDR3 spells CASSTSGTGGRNEQFF. The CDR3 nucleotides read TGTGCCAGCAGCACGTCCGGGACAGGGGGCCGCAATGAGCAGTTCTTC.

V and J are TRBV24-1 and TRBJ2-7; D not certain. Germline V gene lookup returns CDR1 KGHDR and CDR2 SFDVKD. This CDR3 spans 11 amino acids. With 0 bases removed from V and 12 bases from J, the gap between germline ends came to 8 bases. The CDR3 reads CATSDLGMAYF. In DNA, the CDR3 is TGTGCCACCAGTGATTTGGGGATGGCGTACTTC.

The CDR3 bases are TGTGCCAGCAGTTTAGCGGCGGACAAACTAGCCAAAAACATTCAGTACTTC. Its protein product is CASSLAADKLAKNIQYF. V is TRBV28 and J is TRBJ2-4, with D tentatively TRBD1 (5 bases). This CDR3 is built from 17 residues. Germline V gives CDR1 MDHEN, CDR2 SYDVKM. The V end was cut by 2 bases, the J end by 0 bases, with 14 bases between.

The sample holds one count of this clone. This rearrangement joins TRBV5-1 to TRBJ1-1; D ambiguous. The germline V gene encodes CDR1 SGHRS and CDR2 YFSETQ. The CDR3 is made up of 17 amino acids. V shed 0 bases and J shed 2 bases, with 17 bases lying between them. CDR3 protein: CASSLGRAIKPNTEAFF. For the CDR3, the DNA is TGCGCCAGCAGCTTGGGGCGTGCCATCAAGCCCAACACTGAAGCTTTCTTT.

The gene calls are TRBV5-5 and TRBJ1-2, with D unclear. CDR3 size: 15 residues. Germline loops: CDR1 SGHKS, CDR2 YYEKEE (reference sequence). V was cut by 4 bases and J by 5 bases, with 18 bases left in between. CDR3 sequence: CASSPFGVRRYGYTF. CDR3 DNA: TGTGCCAGCAGCCCCTTCGGGGTCAGGAGGTATGGCTACACCTTC.

V is TRBV3-1 (or the pseudogene TRBV3-2) and J is TRBJ1-4; D may be TRBD1 (5 bases). The CDR3 is 14 amino acids. The germline CDR1 and CDR2 sequences are LGHDT and YNNKEL (reference sequence). V was cut by 5 bases and J by 5 bases, with 12 bases left in between. The CDR3, as DNA: TGTGCCAGCAGCTCGACAGACCTGAATGAAAAACTGTTTTTT. This translates into CASSSTDLNEKLFF.

Here the CDR3 reads CASSEKTVGSGNTIYF. CDR3 nucleotides: TGTGCCAGCAGCGAAAAGACAGTAGGCTCTGGAAACACCATATATTTT. V gene TRBV9 combines with J gene TRBJ1-3; the D gene is possibly TRBD1 (5 bases). The V end lost 3 bases, the J end lost 0 bases, and 13 bases lay between the germline ends. This CDR3 is built from 16 residues. Per germline, CDR1 SGDLS and CDR2 YYNGEE.

The chain has TRBV7-2 and TRBJ2-3; either TRBD1 or TRBD2 may fit D (5 bases each). The ends were cut back, 4 bases at V and 6 bases at J, with 17 bases in the middle. The germline CDR1 and CDR2 sequences are SGHTA and FQGNSA. CDR3 length equals 15 residues. Written as DNA, the CDR3 is TGTGCCAGCAGCTCCCCCCGGGGCGCGCGGGATACGCAGTATTTT. Amino acids: CASSSPRGARDTQYF.

The genes are TRBV7-9 and TRBJ1-4, with unresolved D. CDR3 length: 15 amino acids. Trimming shortened V by 1 base and J by 8 bases, and 14 bases separated the two germline ends. Germline loops: CDR1 SEHNR, CDR2 FQNEAQ (reference sequence). DNA for the CDR3: TGTGCCAGCAGCTTAGGAGGGTCCCGGAAAGAAAAACTGTTTTTT. Encoded protein: CASSLGGSRKEKLFF.

The chain couples TRBV14 to TRBJ1-2; 7 nucleotides line up with TRBD1. J gave up 2 bases and V 4 bases, and 7 bases lay outside the gene matches. CDR3 length equals 15 residues. CDR1 is SGHDN, CDR2 FVKESK, per germline. DNA of the CDR3: TGTGCCAGCAGCCTCACGGGACAGCTCAACTATGGCTACACCTTC. Translation gives CASSLTGQLNYGYTF.

This chain uses TRBV19 with TRBJ1-4; D is undetermined. The CDR3 is made up of 12 amino acids. The ends were cut back, 7 bases at V and 8 bases at J, with 11 bases in the middle. In germline, CDR1 is LNHDA, CDR2 SQIVND (reference sequence). CDR3 DNA: TGTGCCAGTACCTTCGGCTCCGAAAAACTGTTTTTT. Translating it yields CASTFGSEKLFF.

This clone was detected once. The J gene is TRBJ2-3, the V gene TRBV28, with D perhaps TRBD2 (5 bases). The CDR3 totals 13 residues. Germline-derived CDR1 and CDR2 are MDHEN and SYDVKM. V was shortened by 3 bases and J by 8 bases, with 12 bases between the two germline ends. This CDR3 reads CASSFGPRGTQYF. CDR3 nucleotide sequence: TGTGCCAGCAGTTTTGGCCCCCGGGGTACGCAGTATTTT.

This chain links TRBV15 with TRBJ2-1, with D unclear. The germline gives CDR1 LNHNV, CDR2 YYDKDF (reference sequence). Trimming removed 0 bases from V and 4 bases from J, with 13 bases in between. There are 16 residues in the CDR3. The CDR3 nucleotides are TGTGCCACCAGCAGAGATCCAGGTGAAGGGTACAATGAGCAGTTCTTC. This encodes CATSRDPGEGYNEQFF.

The gene calls are TRBV6-2 or TRBV6-3 and TRBJ2-2; D remains ambiguous. Trimming took off 5 bases at V and 5 bases at J, with 6 bases between the two ends. CDR1 is MNHEY, CDR2 SVGEGT, per germline. The CDR3 loop spans 12 amino acids. In DNA, the CDR3 is TGTGCCAGCAGTCCCAATACCGGGGAGCTGTTTTTT. Translation gives CASSPNTGELFF.

The V call is TRBV4-1, the J call TRBJ2-1, with 7 bases fitting TRBD1. The CDR3 length is 15 residues. V trimming: 5 bases; J trimming: 6 bases; junction bases outside the gene matches: 10. Germline assignment: CDR1 MGHRA and CDR2 YSYEKL. The CDR3 sequence is CASSLTWTGGNEQFF. The DNA of the CDR3 is TGCGCCAGCAGCTTAACCTGGACAGGCGGCAATGAGCAGTTCTTC.

The genes are TRBV6-5 and TRBJ2-4; 9 nucleotides align to TRBD1. CDR1 MNHEY and CDR2 SVGAGI come from the germline V gene. This CDR3 has 14 amino acids. V was clipped by 6 bases and J by 8 bases; unmatched bases: 8. Written as DNA, the CDR3 is TGTGCCAGCAGCCTTGGGACAGGGATTGACATTCAGTACTTC. Encoded protein: CASSLGTGIDIQYF.

DNA of the CDR3: TGCGCCAGCAGCCCCGACGCAAGGAACACTGAAGCTTTCTTT. It translates to CASSPDARNTEAFF. The V gene is TRBV5-1, the J gene TRBJ1-1; D gene unclear. This CDR3 contains 14 residues. The germline CDR1 and CDR2 sequences are SGHRS and YFSETQ. Trimming took 4 bases from V and 1 from J, leaving 11 bases between them.

This clone was observed a few times. The chain carries TRBV20-1 and TRBJ2-7; unclear D gene. V dropped 3 bases and J dropped 7 bases, with 10 bases sitting between them. The CDR3 has 11 residues. Per the germline V gene, CDR1 is DFQATT and CDR2 is SNEGSKA (reference sequence). This CDR3 is CSASEAREQYF. The CDR3 bases are TGCAGTGCTAGCGAAGCTCGGGAGCAGTACTTC.

This sequence joins TRBV28 and TRBJ1-1, with a possible D match to TRBD1 (6 bases). The CDR3 covers 13 residues. The V gene lost 7 bases and the J gene lost 3 bases, with 12 bases spanning the gap. CDR1 is MDHEN, CDR2 SYDVKM, per germline. The CDR3 DNA reads as TGTGCCAGCACCCCCGGGGGGCACACTGAAGCTTTCTTT. This codes for CASTPGGHTEAFF.

The genes are TRBV7-9 and TRBJ2-6; perhaps TRBD1 as D (6 bases). The CDR3 is 16 amino acids. Germline loops: CDR1 SEHNR, CDR2 FQNEAQ (reference sequence). V lost 2 bases to trimming and J lost 2 bases, with 10 bases between them. This chain's CDR3 is CASSLRAGAGANVLTF. DNA of the CDR3: TGTGCCAGCAGCTTAAGGGCAGGGGCTGGGGCCAACGTCCTGACTTTC. Supplemented by reference TRBV7-9 and TRBJ2-6, the full variable domain reads DTGVSQNPRHKITKRGQNVTFRCDPISEHNRLYWYRQTLGQGPEFLTYFQNEAQLEKSRLLSDRFSAERPKGSFSTLEIQRTEQGDSAMYLCASSLRAGAGANVLTFGAGSRLTVL.